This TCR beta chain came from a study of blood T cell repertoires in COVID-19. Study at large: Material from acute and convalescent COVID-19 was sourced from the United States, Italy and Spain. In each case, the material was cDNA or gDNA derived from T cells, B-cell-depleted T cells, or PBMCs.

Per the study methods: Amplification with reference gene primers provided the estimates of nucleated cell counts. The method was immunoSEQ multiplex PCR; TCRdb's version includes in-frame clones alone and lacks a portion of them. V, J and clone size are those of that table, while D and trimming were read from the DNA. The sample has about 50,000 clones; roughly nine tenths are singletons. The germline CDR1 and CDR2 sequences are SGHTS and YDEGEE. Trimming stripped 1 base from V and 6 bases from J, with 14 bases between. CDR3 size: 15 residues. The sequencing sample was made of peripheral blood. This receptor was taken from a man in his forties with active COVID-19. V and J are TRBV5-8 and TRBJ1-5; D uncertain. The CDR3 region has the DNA TGTGCCAGCAGCTTGTATGGCCCAGGTAGTCAGCCCCAGCATTTT. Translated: CASSLYGPGSQPQHF.